This TCR beta chain was recovered during a study of T-cell reconstitution after alpha-beta-depleted transplantation in children. Molecular barcoding with unique molecular identifiers was used for the TCRbeta library. TCRdb reprocessed the PCR reads via MiXCR and lists one record per CDR3 protein. Altogether 300,000 to 400,000 distinct CDR3 sequences are present, around 15% being singletons, with the ten largest covering roughly 40%. The germline V gene encodes CDR1 GTSNPN and CDR2 SVGIG (reference sequence). This CDR3 has 15 residues. The V and J ends lost 7 bases and 4 bases respectively, with 17 bases between them. Study results and limitations: Several hundred expanded graft clones reportedly supplied alpha-beta T cells about two months after transplant.

With regard to this clonotype: Its antigen is undetermined.

The sequences come from PBMCs, mostly from graft donor cells, collected 360 days after TCRalphabeta/CD19-depleted stem cell transplant. The sequence was collected from a male patient aged 2 to 9 who had a stem cell transplant for acute lymphoblastic leukemia, so the T cells may come from the graft donor. The chain has TRBV30 and TRBJ2-6, with D maybe TRBD1 (6 bases). CDR3 region: CASWGQFSGANVLTF. In DNA, the CDR3 is TGTGCCTCCTGGGGACAATTTTCGGGGGCCAACGTCCTGACTTTC.